This entry is about one T cell receptor (beta chain). Its antigen is currently not known. Nothing much larger sits one base from this clone, and base qualities are not available. This entry is derived from a study of blood T cell repertoires in COVID-19 (dated by TCRdb to 2018 to 2021). For the study in its entirety: The collaborator samples originated in the United States, Italy and Spain and spanned the acute and convalescent phases of COVID-19. The material from the prospective study consisted of cDNA or gDNA derived from T cells, B-cell-depleted T cells, or PBMCs. Deeply sampled blood TCRbeta repertoires from subjects exposed to, actively infected with, or recovered from COVID-19 were included in the dataset. The repertoires were made available in a free public database intended to serve as a resource for research on the immune response to SARS-CoV-2. Samples came from the ongoing ImmuneRACE study (first 160 participants) plus 1,254 subjects from 6 global collaborators. A de-identified subject ID, COVID-19 status, age in years and sex were almost always included in the sample metadata. Where HLA class I and class II types were available, the types were taken from metadata supplied by the sample provider, not from assay-based typing. Beyond this particular receptor, the publication reports: The quantity of clinical and demographic metadata differed by source and by participant and was supplied without curation.

The immunoSEQ Assay, a bias-controlled multiplex PCR, was used to amplify TCRbeta CDR3 regions from genomic DNA. In the paper's pipeline: Nucleated cell counts per sample were estimated from amplification of reference gene primers within the assay. To quantify the absolute abundance of each unique TCRbeta CDR3 rearrangement, sequence reads were collapsed and filtered. For each sample, productive Simpson clonality was calculated as the square root of Simpson's diversity index across productive rearrangements. As stored in TCRdb, this immuneACCESS dataset retains in-frame rearrangements with V and J assigned. A fraction of the clones does not appear; measured against another copy, unresolved V genes explain less than half of the discrepancy, and the remainder lacks a known reason. V, J and clone size derive from that table, while D and trimming were established from the DNA sequence. The sample table holds approximately 180,000 clones, of which about 84% were seen once. Around a sixth of the sample rests with the top ten.

One collaborating source in Seattle enrolled patients during active infection and followed them longitudinally through the course of disease. The collaborating institutions used their own protocols to collect whole blood in K2EDTA tubes. For TCRbeta analysis, collaborators shipped samples in one of three forms: frozen whole blood, isolated PBMCs, or DNA extracted from either of those sample types. The junction shows trimming of 3 bases on V and 1 base on J, and the gene matches do not reach 7 bases of it. In the germline V gene, CDR1 corresponds to MDHEN and CDR2 to SYDVKM. Its CDR3 holds 16 amino acids, cysteine through phenylalanine. Just the 48-base CDR3 DNA is kept, in frame starting at base 1.

Sequenced sample: peripheral blood. The source is a person between 70 and 80 years old with COVID-19, enrolled during active disease. This sequence uses TRBV28 and TRBJ1-2; TRBD1 agrees with 8 junctional bases. The nucleotide sequence reads as follows: TGTGCCAGCAGTTTCCCCCCAGGGGGCCGTAACTATGGCTACACCTTC. It specifies CASSFPPGGRNYGYTF.